This T cell receptor beta chain came from a study of cytomegalovirus exposure and HLA in healthy donors. Study context: Researchers found that more than 70% of under 450 genotyped donors fell within the Caucasian-associated ancestry cluster. Study-level results: Previous analysis showed most TCR beta V segments were productive about 87% or about 30% of the time. It has been reported that TCR beta sequences accurately predicted the HLA-A and HLA-B alleles of most subjects.

Points on this clone: The antigen is not known.

Researchers ran the PCR with 60 Vbeta and 13 Jbeta primers. Assay used: immunoSEQ multiplex PCR; TCRdb lists only in-frame clones, some missing. The data contain around 130,000 clones, roughly 80% of them singletons. Germline trimming cut 4 bases from V and 1 base from J; bases unmatched to any gene: 7. The CDR3 sequence is 18 residues long. The germline V gene has CDR1 PRHDT and CDR2 FYEKMQ (reference sequence). The V gene is TRBV13, the J gene TRBJ2-7; 16 bases are shared with TRBD2. The clonotype comes from a woman in her forties in good health and CMV-seropositive. The sample comprised PBMCs. The CDR3: CASSSTGLAGGVSYEQYF. The CDR3 region has the DNA TGTGCCAGCAGCTCGACGGGACTAGCGGGAGGGGTTTCCTACGAGCAGTACTTC.